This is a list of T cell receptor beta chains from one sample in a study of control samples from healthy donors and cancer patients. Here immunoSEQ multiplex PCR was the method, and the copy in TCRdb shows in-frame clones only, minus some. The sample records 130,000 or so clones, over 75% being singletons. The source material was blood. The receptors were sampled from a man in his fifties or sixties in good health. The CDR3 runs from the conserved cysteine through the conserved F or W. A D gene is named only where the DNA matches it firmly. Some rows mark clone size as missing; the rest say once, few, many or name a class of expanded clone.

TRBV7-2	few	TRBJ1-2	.	CASSAQGAGIDGYTF	TGTGCCAGCAGCGCTCAAGGGGCCGGGATCGATGGCTACACCTTC
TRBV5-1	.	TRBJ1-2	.	CASSSTANYYGYTF	TGCGCCAGCAGCTCTACAGCGAATTACTATGGCTACACCTTC
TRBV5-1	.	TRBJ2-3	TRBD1	CASSLDPGTGSDTQYF	TGCGCCAGCAGCTTGGATCCCGGGACAGGGTCAGATACGCAGTATTTT
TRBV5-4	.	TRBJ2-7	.	CASSLDQDYYEQYF	TGTGCCAGCAGCTTGGATCAGGACTACTACGAGCAGTACTTC
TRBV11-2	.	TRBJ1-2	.	CASSTPGARSNYGYTF	TGTGCCAGCAGCACCCCTGGCGCCCGTTCTAACTATGGCTACACCTTC
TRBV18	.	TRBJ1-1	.	CASSGDSWNTEAFF	TGTGCCAGCTCAGGAGACAGCTGGAACACTGAAGCTTTCTTT
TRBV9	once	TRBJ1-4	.	CASSVEARGELFF	TGTGCCAGCAGCGTAGAGGCGCGGGGGGAACTGTTTTTT
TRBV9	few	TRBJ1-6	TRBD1	CASSVTGNSPLHF	TGTGCCAGCAGCGTGACAGGGAATTCACCCCTCCACTTT
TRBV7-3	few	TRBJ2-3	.	CASSNGGGPDTQYF	TGTGCCAGCAGCAACGGGGGTGGCCCAGATACGCAGTATTTT
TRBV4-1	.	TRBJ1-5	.	CASSHGGSDGNQPQHF	TGCGCCAGCAGCCACGGTGGCTCGGATGGCAATCAGCCCCAGCATTTT
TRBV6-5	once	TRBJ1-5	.	CASNAKREGNQPQHF	TGTGCCAGCAACGCAAAAAGGGAGGGCAATCAGCCCCAGCATTTT
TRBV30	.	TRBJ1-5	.	CAWSSGSNQPQHF	TGTGCCTGGAGTTCGGGCAGCAATCAGCCCCAGCATTTT
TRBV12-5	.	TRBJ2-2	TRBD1	CASAEGQLTQGTGELFF	TGTGCTAGTGCCGAGGGACAGTTAACACAGGGGACCGGGGAGCTGTTTTTT
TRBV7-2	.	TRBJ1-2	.	CASSSWGVNYGYTF	TGTGCCAGCAGCTCCTGGGGGGTTAACTATGGCTACACCTTC
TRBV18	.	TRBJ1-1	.	CASSPLQGNTEAFF	TGTGCCAGCTCACCACTTCAGGGTAACACTGAAGCTTTCTTT
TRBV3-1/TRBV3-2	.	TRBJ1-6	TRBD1	CASRGTGSGNSPLHF	TGTGCCAGCAGAGGGACAGGGTCGGGTAATTCACCCCTCCACTTT
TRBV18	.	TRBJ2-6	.	CASSLGLGRSGANVLTF	TGTGCCAGCTCACTGGGGTTAGGGCGCTCTGGGGCCAACGTCCTGACTTTC
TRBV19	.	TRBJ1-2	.	CASSGTERLYGYTF	TGTGCCAGTAGTGGCACCGAAAGGCTCTATGGCTACACCTTC
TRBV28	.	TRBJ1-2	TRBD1	CASSSGQTNYGYTF	TGTGCCAGCAGTTCGGGACAGACCAACTATGGCTACACCTTC
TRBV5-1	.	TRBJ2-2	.	CASSLAGAREELFF	TGCGCCAGCAGCTTGGCGGGGGCTCGGGAGGAGCTGTTTTTT
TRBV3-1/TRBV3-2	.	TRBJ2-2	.	CASSPTGLTKGGGELFF	TGTGCCAGCAGCCCCACCGGACTAACCAAGGGCGGAGGGGAGCTGTTTTTT
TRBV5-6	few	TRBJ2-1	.	CASTGLQGNEQFF	TGTGCCAGCACCGGATTACAGGGAAATGAGCAGTTCTTC